One TCR beta chain is described in this entry. The assay was immunoSEQ multiplex PCR, and TCRdb's table has in-frame clones only and misses some. The profile shows 310,000 or so clones, over 80% of them singletons. The Seattle patients, enrolled during active infection, were followed longitudinally. This sample was taken from a study of blood T cell repertoires in COVID-19. Study-wide context: Some COVID-19 samples were acute and others convalescent; all came from the United States, Italy and Spain.

The CDR3 runs to 18 residues. V was pared by 4 bases and J by 2 bases, with 21 bases between. Germline CDR1 MGHRA, CDR2 YSYEKL. The sequencing input was peripheral blood. The chain carries TRBV4-1 and TRBJ2-1, with D possibly matching TRBD2 (6 bases). The clonotype originates from a man aged 25-45 years with COVID-19, enrolled during active disease. The CDR3 reads CASSPHFSPGDPYNEQFF. DNA for the CDR3: TGCGCCAGCAGCCCCCACTTTTCGCCGGGAGATCCCTACAATGAGCAGTTCTTC.